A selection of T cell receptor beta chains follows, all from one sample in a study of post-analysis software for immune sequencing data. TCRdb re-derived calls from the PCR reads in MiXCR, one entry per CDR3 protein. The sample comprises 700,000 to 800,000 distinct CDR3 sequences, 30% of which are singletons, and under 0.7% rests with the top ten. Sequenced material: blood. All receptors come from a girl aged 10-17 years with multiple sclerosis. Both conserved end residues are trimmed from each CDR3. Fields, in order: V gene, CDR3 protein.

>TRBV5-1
ASSGLGRGSYGYT
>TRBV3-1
ASSQYATGGRPGELF
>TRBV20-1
SAQLNTEAF
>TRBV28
ASSPRRLAGDKYQETQY
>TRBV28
ASSLQGIHYEQY
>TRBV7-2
ASSPSGGPYGYT
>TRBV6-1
ASSPGAAYPVPQH
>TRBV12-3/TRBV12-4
ASSPTLAASSYNEQF
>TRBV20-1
SAGTGEAYEQY
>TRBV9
ASSIQVSYEQY
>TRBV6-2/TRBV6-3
ASREILGTWDNNEQF
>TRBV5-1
ASRGTGSTDTQY
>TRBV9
ASSVESSVRVDTQY
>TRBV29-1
SVEGASGNRGGEQF
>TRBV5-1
ASSPVGGPNIQY
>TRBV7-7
ASSLDNREGEQF
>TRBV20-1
SAEGTSAYEQY
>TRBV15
ATSREGNHNEQF
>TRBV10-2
ASSELRVERQSADTQY
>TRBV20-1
SAARSSYNEQF
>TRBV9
ASSMSGRIRETQY
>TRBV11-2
ASSASTGPQETQY
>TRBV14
ASSLRPAYEQY
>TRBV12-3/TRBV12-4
ASTFILGGAPTDTQY
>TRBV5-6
ASSPGGAYNSPLH
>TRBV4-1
ASSQDPAGGLRDTQY
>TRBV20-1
RPSGGQNEQF
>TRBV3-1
ASSRKREAYEQY
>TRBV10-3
AISGAGGSNEQF
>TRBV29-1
SVWASGPLSTDTQY